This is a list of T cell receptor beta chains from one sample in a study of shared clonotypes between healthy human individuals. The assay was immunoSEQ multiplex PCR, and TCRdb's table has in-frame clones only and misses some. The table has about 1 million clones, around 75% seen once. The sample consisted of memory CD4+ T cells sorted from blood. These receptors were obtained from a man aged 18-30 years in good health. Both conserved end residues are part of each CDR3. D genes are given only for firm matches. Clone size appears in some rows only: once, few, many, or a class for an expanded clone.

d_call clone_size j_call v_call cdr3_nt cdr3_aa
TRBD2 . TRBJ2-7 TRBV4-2 TGTGCCAGCAGCCAAGAGGGGGAGGGACTGGGGATATACGAGCAGTACTTC CASSQEGEGLGIYEQYF
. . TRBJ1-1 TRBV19 TGTGCCAGTAGCCTACAGGGTGGAAACACTGAAGCTTTCTTT CASSLQGGNTEAFF
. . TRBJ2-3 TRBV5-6 TGTGCCAGCAGCCCACTTATCACAGATACGCAGTATTTT CASSPLITDTQYF
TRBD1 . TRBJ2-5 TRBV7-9 TGTGCCAGCAGCTTTGGGACAGGGGAGGTTAAGACCCAGTACTTC CASSFGTGEVKTQYF
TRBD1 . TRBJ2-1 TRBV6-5 TGTGCCAGCAGTTACTCCGGGACAGGGGGCGTCAATGAGCAGTTCTTC CASSYSGTGGVNEQFF
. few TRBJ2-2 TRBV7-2 TGTGCCAGCAGCTTACTGGCCGGGGAGCTGTTTTTT CASSLLAGELFF
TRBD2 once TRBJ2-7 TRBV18 TGTGCCAGCTCGGCGCCTAGCGGCTATTCCTCCTACGAGCAGTACTTC CASSAPSGYSSYEQYF
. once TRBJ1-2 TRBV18 TGTGCCAGCTCACCGTCGGGGGACTATGGCTACACCTTC CASSPSGDYGYTF
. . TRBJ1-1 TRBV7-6 TGTGCCAGCAGCCCCGGTTCCAGGATGGGGAACACTGAAGCTTTCTTT CASSPGSRMGNTEAFF
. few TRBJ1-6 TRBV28 TGTGCCAGCAGTTTTGGAGGGCTGAGAAATTCACCCCTCCACTTT CASSFGGLRNSPLHF
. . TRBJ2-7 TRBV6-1 TGTGCCAGCAGTGAATACGCAGTCACAGGGACCTACGAGCAGTACTTC CASSEYAVTGTYEQYF
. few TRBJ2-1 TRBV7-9 TGTGCCAGCAGCTCCCCGGCGATAAAGTTCTACAATGAGCAGTTCTTC CASSSPAIKFYNEQFF
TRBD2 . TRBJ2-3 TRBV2 TGTGCCAGCAGTAGATTTCCGGGACTAGCGGGTGACACAGATACGCAGTATTTT CASSRFPGLAGDTDTQYF
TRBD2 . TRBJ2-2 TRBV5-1 TGCGCCAGCAGCTCGGTAGCGGGGGGAACCGGGGAGCTGTTTTTT CASSSVAGGTGELFF
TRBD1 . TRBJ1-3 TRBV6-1 TGTGCCAGCAGTGGCCGGGACAGTCGAAACACCATATATTTT CASSGRDSRNTIYF
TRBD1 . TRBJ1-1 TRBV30 TGTGCCTGGAGCCGCCCGGGACAGGGGATCACTGAAGCTTTCTTT CAWSRPGQGITEAFF
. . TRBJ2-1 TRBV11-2 TGTGCCAGCAGCTTAGCTCTTTACAATGAGCAGTTCTTC CASSLALYNEQFF
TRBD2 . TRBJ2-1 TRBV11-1 TGTGCCAGCAGCCCTAGACTAGCGGGATACAATGAGCAGTTCTTC CASSPRLAGYNEQFF
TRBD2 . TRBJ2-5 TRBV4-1 TGCGCCAGCAGCCAAGACCCTCCTGGGACTAGCGGAAACGGGGGGGAGACCCAGTACTTC CASSQDPPGTSGNGGETQYF
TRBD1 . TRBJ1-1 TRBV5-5 TGTGCCAGCAGCACGGGACAGGTGTCCACTGAAGCTTTCTTT CASSTGQVSTEAFF
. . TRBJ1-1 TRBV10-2 TGCGCCAGCAGTCGGCAGCCGAACACTGAAGCTTTCTTT CASSRQPNTEAFF
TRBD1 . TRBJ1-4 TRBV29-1 TGCAGCGTTGAAGATTGGAAGGGGACAGGAAAACTGTTTTTT CSVEDWKGTGKLFF
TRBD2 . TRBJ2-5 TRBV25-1 TGTGCCAGCAGTTATAGCGGGGGGAAAGAGACCCAGTACTTC CASSYSGGKETQYF
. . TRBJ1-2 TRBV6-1 TGTGCCAGCAGTGAAAAGCAGGGGCGTAATGGCTACACCTTC CASSEKQGRNGYTF
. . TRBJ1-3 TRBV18 TGTGCCAGCTCACCTGGCAGCGGAGTTGGAAACACCATATATTTT CASSPGSGVGNTIYF
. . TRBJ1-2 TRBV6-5 TGTGCCAGCAGTTATTCGGAGAGCGGAGTTTATGGCTACACCTTC CASSYSESGVYGYTF
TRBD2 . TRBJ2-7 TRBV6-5 TGTGCCAGCAGTAAGACTAGCGGGAGCTCCTACGAGCAGTACTTC CASSKTSGSSYEQYF
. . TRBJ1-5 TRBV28 TGTGTGGGTGGGCAGCTGGATCAGCCCCAGCATTTT CVGGQLDQPQHF
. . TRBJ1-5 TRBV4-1 TGCGCCAGCATCTCAAGGGTAGATCAGCCCCAGCATTTT CASISRVDQPQHF
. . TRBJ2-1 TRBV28 TGTGCCAGCAGCCCCCCAACGGGACGGAACAATGAGCAGTTCTTC CASSPPTGRNNEQFF
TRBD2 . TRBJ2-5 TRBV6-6 TGTGCCAGCAGTTACGGGGACTACAACTTC CASSYGDYNF
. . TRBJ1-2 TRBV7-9 TGTGCCAGCAGCTTAGTCCCGGACTTTTCCTATGGCTACACCTTC CASSLVPDFSYGYTF
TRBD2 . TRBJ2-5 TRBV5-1 TGCGCCAGCAGCCTGGGACTAGCGGGAGGAGAGACCCAGTACTTC CASSLGLAGGETQYF
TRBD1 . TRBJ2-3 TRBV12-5 TGTGCTAGTGGGCCGGGACAGGGTGCCCTTAATACGCAGTATTTT CASGPGQGALNTQYF
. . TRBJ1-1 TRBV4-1 TGCGCCAGCAGCCAAGAATCGCATTCGGGGAAAGCTTTCTTT CASSQESHSGKAFF
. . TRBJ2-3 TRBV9 TGTGCCAGCAGCCCCCAGGTGTCAGATACGCAGTATTTT CASSPQVSDTQYF
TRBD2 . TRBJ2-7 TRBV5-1 TGCGCCAGCAGCTTGGCCGGGGGGACCCACTACGAGCAGTACTTC CASSLAGGTHYEQYF
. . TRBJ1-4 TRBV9 TGTGCCAGCAGCGTAGGTTTCAGGGGAGCTAATGAAAAACTGTTTTTT CASSVGFRGANEKLFF
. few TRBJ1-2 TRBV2 TGTGCCAGCAGTGATCCCCGGCCCGTTGGCTACACCTTC CASSDPRPVGYTF
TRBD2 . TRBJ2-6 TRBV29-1 TGCAGCGTTGTATGGGCGGGAGTGTCGACTGGGGCCAACGTCCTGACTTTC CSVVWAGVSTGANVLTF
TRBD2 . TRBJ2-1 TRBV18 TGTGCCAGCTCACCGCTAGCGGGAGTTCACAATGAGCAGTTCTTC CASSPLAGVHNEQFF
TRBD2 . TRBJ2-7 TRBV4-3 TGCGCCAGCAGCCAAGAAATCAGCGGGAGGGCCTACGAGCAGTACTTC CASSQEISGRAYEQYF
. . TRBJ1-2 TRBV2 TGTGCCAGCAGTGAAGGAGGGGACAACTATGGCTACACCTTC CASSEGGDNYGYTF
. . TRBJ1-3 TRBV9 TGTGCCAGCAGCGCCGGGACCTCTGGAAACACCATATATTTT CASSAGTSGNTIYF
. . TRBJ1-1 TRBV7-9 TGTGCCAGCAGCCCGGAGCTACGGTGGACTGAAGCTTTCTTT CASSPELRWTEAFF
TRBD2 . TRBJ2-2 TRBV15 TGTGCCACCAGCAGGCAGCCTAGCGGGGGGAGTACCGGGGAGCTGTTTTTT CATSRQPSGGSTGELFF
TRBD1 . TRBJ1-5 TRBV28 TGTGCCAGCACGGGGTTTGAGGGGGCTAATCAGCCCCAGCATTTT CASTGFEGANQPQHF
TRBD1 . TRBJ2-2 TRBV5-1 TGCGCCAGCAGCTTGACTCAGGGGGCTGAGGCCGGGGAGCTGTTTTTT CASSLTQGAEAGELFF
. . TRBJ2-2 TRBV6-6 TGTGCCAGCAGTTCACTAGTGACTAACACCGGGGAGCTGTTTTTT CASSSLVTNTGELFF
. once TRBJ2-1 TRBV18 TGTGCCAGCTCACCTACGGGGACGGCACTCATCTGGCAGTTCTTC CASSPTGTALIWQFF
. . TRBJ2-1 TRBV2 TGTGCCAGCAGTGGGTCGGGGCAGGGCTCCTACAATGAGCAGTTCTTC CASSGSGQGSYNEQFF
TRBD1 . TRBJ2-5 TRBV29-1 TGCAGCTTTTCCCCGGGACAGCAAGAGACCCAGTACTTC CSFSPGQQETQYF
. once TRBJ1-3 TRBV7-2 TGTGCCAGCAGCTTAGGCACGGGGGCAGCTGGAAACACCATATATTTT CASSLGTGAAGNTIYF
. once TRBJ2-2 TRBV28 TGTGCCAGCAGTTCAGCGGCAAAGCCGAACACCGGGGAGCTGTTTTTT CASSSAAKPNTGELFF
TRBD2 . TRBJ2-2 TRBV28 TGTGCCAGCAGTACCTTTGCGGGGGGACCGAACACCGGGGAGCTGTTTTTT CASSTFAGGPNTGELFF